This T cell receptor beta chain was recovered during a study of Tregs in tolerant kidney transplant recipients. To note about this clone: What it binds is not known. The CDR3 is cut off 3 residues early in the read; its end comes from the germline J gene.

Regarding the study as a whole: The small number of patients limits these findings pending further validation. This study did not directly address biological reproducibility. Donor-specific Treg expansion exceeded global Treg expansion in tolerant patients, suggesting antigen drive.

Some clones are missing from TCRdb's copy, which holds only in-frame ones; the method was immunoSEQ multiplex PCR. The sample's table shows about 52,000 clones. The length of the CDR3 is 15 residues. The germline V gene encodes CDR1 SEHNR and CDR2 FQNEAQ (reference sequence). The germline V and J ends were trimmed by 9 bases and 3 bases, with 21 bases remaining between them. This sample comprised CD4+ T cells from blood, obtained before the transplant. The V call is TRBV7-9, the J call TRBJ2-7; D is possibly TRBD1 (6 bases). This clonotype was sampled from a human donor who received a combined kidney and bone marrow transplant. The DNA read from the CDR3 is TGTGCCAGTACCAACCCGGGGCAGGGGAACTACGAG. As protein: CASTNPGQGNYE. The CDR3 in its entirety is CASTNPGQGNYEQYF.